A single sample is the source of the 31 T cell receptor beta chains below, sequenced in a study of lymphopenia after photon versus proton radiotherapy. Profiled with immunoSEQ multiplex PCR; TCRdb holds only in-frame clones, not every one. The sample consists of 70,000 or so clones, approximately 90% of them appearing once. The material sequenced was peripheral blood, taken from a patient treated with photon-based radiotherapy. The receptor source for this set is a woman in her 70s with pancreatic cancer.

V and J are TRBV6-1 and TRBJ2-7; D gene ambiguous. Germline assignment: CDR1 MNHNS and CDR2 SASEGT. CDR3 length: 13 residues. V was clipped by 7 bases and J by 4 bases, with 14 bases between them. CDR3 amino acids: CASKPHPSYEQYF. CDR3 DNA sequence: TGTGCCAGCAAACCTCACCCTAGTTACGAGCAGTACTTC.

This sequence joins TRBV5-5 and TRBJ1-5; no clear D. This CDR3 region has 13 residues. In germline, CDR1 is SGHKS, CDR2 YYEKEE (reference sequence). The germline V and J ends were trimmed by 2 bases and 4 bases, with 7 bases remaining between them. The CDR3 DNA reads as TGTGCCAGCAGCTTCGCTCTTAATCAGCCCCAGCATTTT. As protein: CASSFALNQPQHF.

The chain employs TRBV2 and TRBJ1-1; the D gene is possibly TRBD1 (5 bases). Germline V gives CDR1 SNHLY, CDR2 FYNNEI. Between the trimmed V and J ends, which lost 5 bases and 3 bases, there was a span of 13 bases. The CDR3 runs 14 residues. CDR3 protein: CASSKLGVDTEAFF. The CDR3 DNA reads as TGTGCCAGCAGTAAGCTGGGGGTAGACACTGAAGCTTTCTTT.

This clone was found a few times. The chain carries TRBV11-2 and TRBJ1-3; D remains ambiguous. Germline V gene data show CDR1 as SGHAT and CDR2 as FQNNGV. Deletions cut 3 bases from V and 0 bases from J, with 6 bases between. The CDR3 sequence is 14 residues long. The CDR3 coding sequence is TGTGCCAGCAGCTTTTCAGGCTCTGGAAACACCATATATTTT. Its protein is CASSFSGSGNTIYF.

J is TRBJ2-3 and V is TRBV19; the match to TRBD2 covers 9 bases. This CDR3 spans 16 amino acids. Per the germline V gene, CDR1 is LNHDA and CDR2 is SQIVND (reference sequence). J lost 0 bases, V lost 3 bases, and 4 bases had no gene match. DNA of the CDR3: TGTGCCAGTAGTATCGGGCTAGCGGGGAGCACAGATACGCAGTATTTT. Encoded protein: CASSIGLAGSTDTQYF.

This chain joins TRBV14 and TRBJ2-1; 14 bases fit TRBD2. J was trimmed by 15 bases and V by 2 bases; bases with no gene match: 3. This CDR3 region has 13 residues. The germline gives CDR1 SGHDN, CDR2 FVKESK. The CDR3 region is CASSQRLAGGPFF. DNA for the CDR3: TGTGCCAGCAGCCAACGACTAGCGGGAGGGCCGTTCTTC.

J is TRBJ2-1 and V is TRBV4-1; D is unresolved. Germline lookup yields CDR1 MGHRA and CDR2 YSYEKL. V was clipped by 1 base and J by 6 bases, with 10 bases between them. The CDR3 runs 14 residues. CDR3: CASSQVGRRNEQFF. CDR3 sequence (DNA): TGCGCCAGCAGCCAAGTGGGCAGGCGCAATGAGCAGTTCTTC.

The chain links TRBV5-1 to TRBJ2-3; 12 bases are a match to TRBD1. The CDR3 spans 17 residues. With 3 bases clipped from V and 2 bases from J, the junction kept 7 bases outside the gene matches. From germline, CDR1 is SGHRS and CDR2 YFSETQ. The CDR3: CASSWGSGQGATDTQYF. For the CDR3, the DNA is TGCGCCAGCAGCTGGGGATCGGGACAGGGGGCCACAGATACGCAGTATTTT.

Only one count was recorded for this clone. CDR3 nucleotide sequence: TGCAGCGTTGAAAGTCTCTTGACAGCGGAATATGAGCAGTTCTTC. This encodes CSVESLLTAEYEQFF. V usage is TRBV29-1 and J usage is TRBJ2-1; D may correspond to TRBD1 or TRBD2 (5 bases each). The V end lost 2 bases, the J end lost 8 bases, and 19 bases lay between the germline ends. The CDR3 sequence is 15 residues long. Germline V gene sequence: CDR1 SQVTM, CDR2 ANQGSEA.

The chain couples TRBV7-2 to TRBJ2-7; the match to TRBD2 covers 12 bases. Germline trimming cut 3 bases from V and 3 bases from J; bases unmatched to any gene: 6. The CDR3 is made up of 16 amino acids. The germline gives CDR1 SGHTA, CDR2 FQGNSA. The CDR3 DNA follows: TGTGCCAGCAGCTTGACTAGCGGGAGCTCACTCTACGAGCAGTACTTC. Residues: CASSLTSGSSLYEQYF.

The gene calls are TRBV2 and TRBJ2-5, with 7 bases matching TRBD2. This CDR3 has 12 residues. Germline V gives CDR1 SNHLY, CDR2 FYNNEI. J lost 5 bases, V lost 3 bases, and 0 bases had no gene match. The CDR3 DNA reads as TGTGCCAGCAGTGAGCGGGGGGAGACCCAGTACTTC. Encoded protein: CASSERGETQYF.

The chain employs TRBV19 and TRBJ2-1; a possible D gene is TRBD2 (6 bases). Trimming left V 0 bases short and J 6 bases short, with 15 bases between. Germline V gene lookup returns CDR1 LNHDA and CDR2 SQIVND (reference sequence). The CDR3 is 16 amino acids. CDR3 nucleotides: TGTGCCAGTAGTATAGACGGGAGCTCGTTAGGCAATGAGCAGTTCTTC. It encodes CASSIDGSSLGNEQFF.

In nucleotides, the CDR3 is TGTGCCAGTAGTCAGACAACGTCTGGGGCCAACGTCCTGACTTTC. Its translation is CASSQTTSGANVLTF. The rearrangement uses TRBV19 and TRBJ2-6; no firm D call. This CDR3 contains 15 residues. Germline values: CDR1 LNHDA, CDR2 SQIVND (reference sequence). Trimming cost V 5 bases and J 1 base, with 9 bases left between them.

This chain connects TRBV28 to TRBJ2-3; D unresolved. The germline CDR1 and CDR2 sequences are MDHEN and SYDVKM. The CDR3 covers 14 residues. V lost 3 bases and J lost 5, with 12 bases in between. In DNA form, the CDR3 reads TGTGCCAGCAGTTTCGCGTGGGGTGAAGATACGCAGTATTTT. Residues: CASSFAWGEDTQYF. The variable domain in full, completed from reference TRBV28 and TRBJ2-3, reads DVKVTQSSRYLVKRTGEKVFLECVQDMDHENMFWYRQDPGLGLRLIYFSYDVKMKEKGDIPEGYSVSREKKERFSLILESASTNQTSMYLCASSFAWGEDTQYFGPGTRLTVL.

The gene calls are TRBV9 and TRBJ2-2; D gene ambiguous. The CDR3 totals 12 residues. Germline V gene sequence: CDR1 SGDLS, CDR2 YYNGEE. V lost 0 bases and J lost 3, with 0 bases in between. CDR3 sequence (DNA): TGTGCCAGCAGCGTAGACACCGGGGAGCTGTTTTTT. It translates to CASSVDTGELFF.

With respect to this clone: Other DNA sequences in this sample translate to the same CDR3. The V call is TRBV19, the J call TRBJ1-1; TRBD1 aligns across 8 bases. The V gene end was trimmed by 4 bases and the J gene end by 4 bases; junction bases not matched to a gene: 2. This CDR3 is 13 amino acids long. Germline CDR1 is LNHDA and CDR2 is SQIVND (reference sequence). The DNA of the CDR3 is TGTGCCAGTAGTAGAACAGGGGGCACTGAAGCTTTCTTT. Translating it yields CASSRTGGTEAFF.

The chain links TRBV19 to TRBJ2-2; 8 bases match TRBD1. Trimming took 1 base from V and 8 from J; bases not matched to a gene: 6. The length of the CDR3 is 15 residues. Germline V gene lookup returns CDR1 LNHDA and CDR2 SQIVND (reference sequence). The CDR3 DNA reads TGTGCCAGTAGTATAGGGGTCAGGGGGCCGGGGGAGCTGTTTTTT. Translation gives CASSIGVRGPGELFF.

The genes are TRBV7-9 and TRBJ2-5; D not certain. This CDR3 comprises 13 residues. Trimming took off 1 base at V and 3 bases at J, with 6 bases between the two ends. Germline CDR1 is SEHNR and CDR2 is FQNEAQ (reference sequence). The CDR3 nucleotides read TGTGCCAGCAGCTTAGGGGCCGAAGAGACCCAGTACTTC. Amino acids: CASSLGAEETQYF.

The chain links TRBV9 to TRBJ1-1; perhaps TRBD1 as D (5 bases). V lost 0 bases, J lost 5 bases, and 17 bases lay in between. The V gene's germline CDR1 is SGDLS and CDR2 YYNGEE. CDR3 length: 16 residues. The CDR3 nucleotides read TGTGCCAGCAGCGTAGGTTTGAGTGAGGGGAGGACTGAAGCTTTCTTT. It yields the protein CASSVGLSEGRTEAFF.

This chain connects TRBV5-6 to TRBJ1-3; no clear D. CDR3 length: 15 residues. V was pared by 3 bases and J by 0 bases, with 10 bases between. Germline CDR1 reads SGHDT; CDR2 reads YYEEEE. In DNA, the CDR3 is TGTGCCAGCAGCTATGACCGGACCTCTGGAAACACCATATATTTT. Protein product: CASSYDRTSGNTIYF.

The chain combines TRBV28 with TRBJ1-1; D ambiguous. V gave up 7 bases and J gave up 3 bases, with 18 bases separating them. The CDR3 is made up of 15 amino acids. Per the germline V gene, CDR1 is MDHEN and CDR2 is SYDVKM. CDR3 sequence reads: CASTSVGRAHTEAFF. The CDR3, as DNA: TGTGCCAGCACTTCCGTTGGGCGGGCTCACACTGAAGCTTTCTTT.

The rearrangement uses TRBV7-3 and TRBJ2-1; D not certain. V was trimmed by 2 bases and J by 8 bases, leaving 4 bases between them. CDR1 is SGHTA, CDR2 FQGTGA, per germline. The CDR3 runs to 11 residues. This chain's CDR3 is CASSLGDEQFF. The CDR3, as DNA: TGTGCCAGCAGCTTAGGCGATGAGCAGTTCTTC.

The CDR3 coding sequence is TGTGCCAGCTCACAGGCCACCGGGGAGCTGTTTTTT. Protein: CASSQATGELFF. This chain connects TRBV18 to TRBJ2-2, with D unresolved. Germline V gene sequence: CDR1 KGHSH, CDR2 LQKENI. V lost 4 bases and J 4 bases, leaving 4 bases between the germline ends. The CDR3 contains 12 residues.

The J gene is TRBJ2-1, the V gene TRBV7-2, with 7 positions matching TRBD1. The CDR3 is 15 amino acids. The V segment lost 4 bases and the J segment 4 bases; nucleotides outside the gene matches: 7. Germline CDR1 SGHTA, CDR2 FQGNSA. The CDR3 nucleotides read TGTGCCAGCAGCTCCCAAGGGGGCGCGTACAATGAGCAGTTCTTC. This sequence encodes CASSSQGGAYNEQFF.

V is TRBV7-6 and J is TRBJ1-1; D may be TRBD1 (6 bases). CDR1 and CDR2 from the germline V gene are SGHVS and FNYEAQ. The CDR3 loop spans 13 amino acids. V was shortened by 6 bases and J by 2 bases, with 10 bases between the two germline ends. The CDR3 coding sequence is TGTGCCAGCAGTCTACAGGGTAACACTGAAGCTTTCTTT. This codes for CASSLQGNTEAFF.

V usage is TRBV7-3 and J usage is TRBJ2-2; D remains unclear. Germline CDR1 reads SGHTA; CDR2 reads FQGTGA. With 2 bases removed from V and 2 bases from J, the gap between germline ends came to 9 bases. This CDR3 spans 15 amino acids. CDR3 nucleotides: TGTGCCAGCAGCTTAGGCGGAACCAACACCGGGGAGCTGTTTTTT. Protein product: CASSLGGTNTGELFF.

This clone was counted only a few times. Here the CDR3 reads CASSLVRGADGYTF. The CDR3 bases are TGCGCCAGCAGCTTGGTGCGGGGGGCGGATGGCTACACCTTC. The V call is TRBV5-1, the J call TRBJ1-2; tentative D call: TRBD1 (6 bases). The CDR3 contains 14 residues. With 0 bases removed from V and 6 bases from J, the gap between germline ends came to 12 bases. CDR1 and CDR2 (germline): SGHRS, YFSETQ.

CDR3 loop: CASSLGTRDQPQHF. DNA of the CDR3: TGTGCCAGCAGCTTAGGTACCAGGGACCAGCCCCAGCATTTT. The rearrangement links TRBV11-2 to TRBJ1-5; possible D gene TRBD1, 5 bases. V was shortened by 1 base and J by 7 bases, with 11 bases between the two germline ends. The CDR3 is 14 amino acids. Germline V gene data show CDR1 as SGHAT and CDR2 as FQNNGV.

The CDR3 nucleotides are TGTGCCAGCAGCTTGCCCGGACTAGCAAAGAATGAGCAGTTCTTC. It specifies CASSLPGLAKNEQFF. The J gene is TRBJ2-1, the V gene TRBV5-4; 8 positions agree with TRBD2. CDR3 size: 15 residues. V trimming: 1 base; J trimming: 7 bases; junction bases outside the gene matches: 7. Germline lookup yields CDR1 SGHNT and CDR2 YYREEE (reference sequence).

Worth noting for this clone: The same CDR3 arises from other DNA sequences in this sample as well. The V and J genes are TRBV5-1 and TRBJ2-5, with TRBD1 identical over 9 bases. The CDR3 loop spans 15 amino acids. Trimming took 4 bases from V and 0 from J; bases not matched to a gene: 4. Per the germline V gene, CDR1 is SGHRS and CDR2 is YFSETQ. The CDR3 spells CASSLGTGNQETQYF. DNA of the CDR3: TGCGCCAGCAGCCTAGGGACAGGGAACCAAGAGACCCAGTACTTC.

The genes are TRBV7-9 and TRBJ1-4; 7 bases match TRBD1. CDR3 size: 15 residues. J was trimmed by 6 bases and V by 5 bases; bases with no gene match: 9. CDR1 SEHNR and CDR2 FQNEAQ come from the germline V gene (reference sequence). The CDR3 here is CASSTYRDSYEKLFF. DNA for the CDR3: TGTGCCAGCAGCACTTACCGGGACAGCTATGAAAAACTGTTTTTT.